This T cell receptor (beta chain) originates from a study of T cells after yellow fever vaccination. V lost 3 bases to trimming and J lost 11 bases, with 14 bases between them. The germline CDR1 and CDR2 sequences are DFQATT and SNEGSKA (reference sequence). This CDR3 has 12 residues. It was through 5'RACE template switching that TCR cDNA was made, with a universal primer site and UMIs added. TCRdb itself ran the 5' RACE reads through MiXCR, one entry per CDR3 protein. The sample lists some 600,000 distinct CDR3 sequences, around a sixth occurring once. About this clonotype: Its target is not known.

Study-level points and caveats: Sorted repertoires could include abundant contaminating clonotypes from bulk cells. Clonotypes shared by both compartments, CD4 and CD8, made up a small share. When the response was secondary, it was weaker but reached its peak faster, day 5 versus 15.

This chain uses TRBV20-1 with TRBJ1-5, with D possibly matching TRBD1 (5 bases). The sample here was PBMCs, taken 5 to 6 days after the first yellow fever vaccination. This receptor was taken from a man aged 18 to 29 who received the YFV17D yellow fever vaccine. CDR3 in DNA: TGCAGTGCTAGTATGACAGAGGAGGCCCAGCATTTT. Translating gives CSASMTEEAQHF.